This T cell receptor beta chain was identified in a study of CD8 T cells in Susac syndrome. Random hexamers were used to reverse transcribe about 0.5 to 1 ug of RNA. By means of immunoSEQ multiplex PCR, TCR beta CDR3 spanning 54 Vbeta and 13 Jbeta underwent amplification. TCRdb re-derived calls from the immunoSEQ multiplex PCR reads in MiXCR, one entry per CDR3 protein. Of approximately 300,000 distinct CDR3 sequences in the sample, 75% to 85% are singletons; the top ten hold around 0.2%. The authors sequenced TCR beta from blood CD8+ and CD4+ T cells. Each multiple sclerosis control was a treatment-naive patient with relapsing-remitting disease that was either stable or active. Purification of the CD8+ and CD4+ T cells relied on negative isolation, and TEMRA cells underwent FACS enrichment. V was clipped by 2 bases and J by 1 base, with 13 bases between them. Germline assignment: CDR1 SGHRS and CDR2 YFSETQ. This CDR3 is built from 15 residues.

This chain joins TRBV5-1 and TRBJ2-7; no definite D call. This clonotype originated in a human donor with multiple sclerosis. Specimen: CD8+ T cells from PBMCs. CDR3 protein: CASSFRAGPSYEQYF. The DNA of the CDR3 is TGCGCCAGCAGCTTTAGGGCAGGCCCTTCCTACGAGCAGTACTTC.